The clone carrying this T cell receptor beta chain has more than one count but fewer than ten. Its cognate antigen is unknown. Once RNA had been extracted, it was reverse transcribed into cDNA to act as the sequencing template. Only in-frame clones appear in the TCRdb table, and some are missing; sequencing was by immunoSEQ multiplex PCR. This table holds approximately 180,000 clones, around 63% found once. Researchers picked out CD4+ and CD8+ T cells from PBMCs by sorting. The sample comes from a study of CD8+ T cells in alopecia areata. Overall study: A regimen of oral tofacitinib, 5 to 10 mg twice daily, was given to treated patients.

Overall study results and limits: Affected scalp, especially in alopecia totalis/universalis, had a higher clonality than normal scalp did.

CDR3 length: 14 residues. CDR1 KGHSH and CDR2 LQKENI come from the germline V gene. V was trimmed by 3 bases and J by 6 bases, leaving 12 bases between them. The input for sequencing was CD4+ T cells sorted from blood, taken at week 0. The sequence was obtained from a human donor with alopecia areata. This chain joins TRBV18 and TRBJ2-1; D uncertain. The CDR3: CASSPPVGFNEQFF. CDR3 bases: TGTGCCAGCTCACCCCCGGTAGGCTTCAATGAGCAGTTCTTC.